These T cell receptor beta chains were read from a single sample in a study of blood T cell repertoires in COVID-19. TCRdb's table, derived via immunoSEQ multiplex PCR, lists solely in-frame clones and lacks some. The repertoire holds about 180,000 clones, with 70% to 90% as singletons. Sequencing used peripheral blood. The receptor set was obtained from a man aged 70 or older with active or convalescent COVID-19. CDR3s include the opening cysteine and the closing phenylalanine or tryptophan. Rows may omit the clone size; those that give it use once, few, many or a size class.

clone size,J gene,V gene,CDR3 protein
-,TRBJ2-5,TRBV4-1,CASSQDLGAGTVKYQETQYF
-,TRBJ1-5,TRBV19,CASSIGGQGRNQPQHF
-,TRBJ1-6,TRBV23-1,CASSHPPWSRNSPLHF
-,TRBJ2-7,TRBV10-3,CAISEPVQGPYEQYF
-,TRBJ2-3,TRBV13,CASSLSPWAGAVDTQYF
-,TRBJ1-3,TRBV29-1,CSVASGVYGNTIYF
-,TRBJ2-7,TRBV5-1,CASSPLLDRGRQYF
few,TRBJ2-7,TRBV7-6,CASSFDGRARAAQYF
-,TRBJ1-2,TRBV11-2,CASSLVQNLYGYTF
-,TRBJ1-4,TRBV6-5,CASSYSGANEKLFF
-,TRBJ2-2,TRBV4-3,CASSTAASGRVRELFF
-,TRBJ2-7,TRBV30,CAWSVPGDRGNEQYF
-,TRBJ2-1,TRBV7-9,CASSFQGGQGGNEQFF
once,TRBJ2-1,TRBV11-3,CASSLSRGWNEQFF
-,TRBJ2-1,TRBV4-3,CASSPSWTSGRSQFF
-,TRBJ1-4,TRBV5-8,CASSPGDSPNEKLFF
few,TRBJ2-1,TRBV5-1,CASSPSGSSYNEQFF
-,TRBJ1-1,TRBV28,CASTPGGTGATEAFF
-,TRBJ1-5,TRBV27,CASSADRGRQPQHF
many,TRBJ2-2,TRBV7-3,CASSFDMNTGELFF
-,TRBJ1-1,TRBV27,CASSLRAGRANTEAFF
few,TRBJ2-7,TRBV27,CASRPVRVGGEQYF
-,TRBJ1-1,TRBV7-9,CASSSTGEGEAFF
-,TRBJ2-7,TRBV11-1,CASSLGSGGNYEQYF
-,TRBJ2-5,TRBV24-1,CATSDPGTGQETQYF
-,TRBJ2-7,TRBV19,CASSKGPGVYEQYF
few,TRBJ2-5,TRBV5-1,CASSLSGGYQETQYF
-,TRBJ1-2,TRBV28,CASYSGTGIHGYTF
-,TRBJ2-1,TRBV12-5,CASGTSGGTAYNEQFF
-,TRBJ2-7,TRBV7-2,CASSLPYAYEQYF
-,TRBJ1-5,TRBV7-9,CASSGDSRNQPQHF
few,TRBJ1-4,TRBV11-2,CASSLGQGRSNEKLFF
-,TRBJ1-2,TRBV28,CASTSNYGYTF
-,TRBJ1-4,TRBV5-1,CASSLGGQTAGKLFF
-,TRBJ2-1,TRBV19,CASSTNNEQFF
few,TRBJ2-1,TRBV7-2,CASSATSGGAVGEQFF
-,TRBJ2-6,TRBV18,CASSRTDGYSGANVLTF
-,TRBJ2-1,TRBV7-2,CASSLTQGNEQFF
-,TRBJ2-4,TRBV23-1,CASSQLIAKNIQYF
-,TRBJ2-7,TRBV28,CASSSGTGIYEQYF